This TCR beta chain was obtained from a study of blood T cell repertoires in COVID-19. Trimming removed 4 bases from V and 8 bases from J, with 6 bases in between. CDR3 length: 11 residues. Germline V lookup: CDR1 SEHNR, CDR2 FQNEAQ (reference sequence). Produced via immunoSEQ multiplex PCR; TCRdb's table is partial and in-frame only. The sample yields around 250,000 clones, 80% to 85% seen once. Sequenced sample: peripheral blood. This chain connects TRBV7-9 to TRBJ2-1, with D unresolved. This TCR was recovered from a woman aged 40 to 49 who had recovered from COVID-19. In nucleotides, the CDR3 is TGTGCCAGCAGCTCAGACTATGAGCAGTTCTTC. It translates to CASSSDYEQFF.